This T cell receptor beta chain stems from a study of shared clonotypes between healthy human individuals. The CDR3 sequence is 14 residues long. V dropped 7 bases and J dropped 1 base, with 14 bases sitting between them. Per the germline V gene, CDR1 is SNHLY and CDR2 is FYNNEI. Sorted-subset replicate PCRs used around 200 ng of genomic DNA. This amount corresponded to tens of thousands of T cell genomes. Sequenced by immunoSEQ multiplex PCR; TCRdb stores in-frame clones only, minus some. The repertoire holds millions of clones, with 90% to 95% as singletons. The sample comprised naive CD4+ T cells sorted from blood. Specified subset: CD45RA+ positively selected. The V and J genes are TRBV2 and TRBJ2-7; no reliable D call. This receptor was obtained from a man between 18 and 29 years old in good health. CDR3 loop: CASIRWSLSYEQYF. As DNA, the CDR3 is TGTGCCAGCATCAGATGGTCCCTTTCCTACGAGCAGTACTTC. Full variable domain (remainder filled in from reference TRBV2 and TRBJ2-7): EPEVTQTPSHQVTQMGQEVILRCVPISNHLYFYWYRQILGQKVEFLVSFYNNEISEKSEIFDDQFSVERPDGSNFTLKIRSTKLEDSAMYFCASIRWSLSYEQYFGPGTRLTVT.